This entry lists 7 T cell receptor beta chains sequenced from one sample in a study of CD8+ T cells in alopecia areata. The sequencing template was cDNA reverse transcribed from extracted RNA. Here immunoSEQ multiplex PCR was the method, and the copy in TCRdb shows in-frame clones only, minus some. The table lists approximately 99,000 clones, roughly 64% of them singletons, with roughly 19% in the top ten. Sample: CD8+ T cells sorted from blood. The source of these receptors is a human donor in good health.

This chain uses TRBV10-3 with TRBJ2-3; 7 nucleotides align to TRBD2. CDR3 length equals 18 residues. The junction had 13 bases not matched to a gene; V was cut back by 2 bases and J by 2 bases. CDR1 ENHRY and CDR2 SYGVKD come from the germline V gene. CDR3 DNA sequence: TGTGCCATCAGTGAGCCCGAGATTGGGAGGGTGGACACAGATACGCAGTATTTT. Amino acid sequence: CAISEPEIGRVDTDTQYF.

This clone occurred once. The junction and the germline gene differ at one end; a read error may be behind it. The chain joins TRBV7-9 to TRBJ1-4; D call uncertain. CDR1 is SEHNR and CDR2 is FQNEAQ in the germline V gene (reference sequence). The CDR3 loop spans 16 amino acids. CDR3 DNA: TGTGCCAGCAGCCACAACCCTCCCCCAACCAATGAAAAACTGTTTTTT. Its protein product is CASSHNPPPTNEKLFF.

V and J are TRBV7-9 and TRBJ2-2; D is possibly TRBD1 (5 bases). V dropped 2 bases and J dropped 4 bases, with 20 bases sitting between them. The V gene's germline CDR1 is SEHNR and CDR2 FQNEAQ (reference sequence). The CDR3 has 18 residues. The CDR3 protein is CASSLSPPGIFGTGELFF. The CDR3, as DNA: TGTGCCAGCAGCTTAAGTCCCCCAGGGATCTTCGGCACCGGGGAGCTGTTTTTT.

The V and J genes are TRBV5-5 and TRBJ2-7, with D perhaps given as TRBD1 or TRBD2 (5 bases each). In germline, CDR1 is SGHKS, CDR2 YYEKEE (reference sequence). This CDR3 is built from 14 residues. V was trimmed by 0 bases and J by 2 bases, leaving 9 bases between them. The CDR3 DNA follows: TGTGCCAGCAGCTTGGGGGACGGACCCTACGAGCAGTACTTC. This codes for CASSLGDGPYEQYF. Drawing the rest from reference TRBV5-5 and TRBJ2-7, the complete variable domain is DAGVTQSPTHLIKTRGQQVTLRCSPISGHKSVSWYQQVLGQGPQFIFQYYEKEERGRGNFPDRFSARQFPNYSSELNVNALLLGDSALYLCASSLGDGPYEQYFGPGTRLTVT.

This clone showed up just a few times. V usage is TRBV20-1 and J usage is TRBJ1-2; no definite D call. The V end was cut by 6 bases, the J end by 7 bases, with 6 bases between. The CDR3 totals 9 residues. CDR1 is DFQATT, CDR2 SNEGSKA, per germline (reference sequence). The CDR3 loop reads CSAPGGYTF. For the CDR3, the DNA is TGCAGTGCCCCCGGTGGCTACACCTTC.

The chain couples TRBV29-1 to TRBJ1-1; D may be TRBD1 (6 bases). Germline CDR1 is SQVTM and CDR2 is ANQGSEA. This CDR3 contains 11 residues. V was trimmed by 5 bases and J by 5 bases, leaving 9 bases between them. The CDR3 region is CSVSTGTEAFF. The CDR3 nucleotides are TGCAGCGTTAGCACAGGGACTGAAGCTTTCTTT.

The V and J genes are TRBV7-3 and TRBJ2-7; D perhaps matches TRBD1 (5 bases). This CDR3 is built from 13 residues. Germline assignment: CDR1 SGHTA and CDR2 FQGTGA. V was clipped by 4 bases and J by 4 bases, with 11 bases between them. CDR3 nucleotides: TGTGCCAGCAGCTCCTCTCAGGGATACGAGCAGTACTTC. Encoded protein: CASSSSQGYEQYF.